This TCR beta chain stems from a study of T cell changes during pregnancy in multiple sclerosis (dated by TCRdb to the late 2010s). In terms of the full investigation: The study examined how the T cell repertoire changed over the course of pregnancy in women with multiple sclerosis.

Worth noting for this clone: Its antigen is currently not known. No much larger clone exists at a distance of one base, and base qualities are not known.

Library prep was done by the immunoSEQ multiplex PCR assay. Drawn from immuneACCESS, this table holds only the in-frame rearrangements with V and J called that TCRdb kept. Clones are partly lost; checked studies trace under half to an unresolved V gene and leave the rest unexplained. The sample table records 20,000 to 30,000 clones; 90% of these occur just once. 8% to 10% of the sample comes from the top ten. V loses 8 bases of germline sequence and J loses 3 bases, and the interval between the two ends is 17 bases. The CDR3 holds 14 amino acids from the cysteine to the phenylalanine. Left in the record is the CDR3 DNA by itself, 42 bases read in frame from the first base. The germline V gene (reference sequence) yields MNHNY for CDR1 and SVGAGI for CDR2.

This specimen was CD8+ T cells from peripheral blood mononuclear cells, taken in the third trimester of pregnancy. The chain couples TRBV6-6 to TRBJ2-7; a tentative D call is TRBD2 (5 bases match). The clonotype was recovered from a female donor in good health, enrolled as a control in a pregnancy study. The DNA reads as follows: TGTGCCAGCGGAAGCCTCCGCGAGGGCTACGAGCAGTACTTC. It is translated as CASGSLREGYEQYF.